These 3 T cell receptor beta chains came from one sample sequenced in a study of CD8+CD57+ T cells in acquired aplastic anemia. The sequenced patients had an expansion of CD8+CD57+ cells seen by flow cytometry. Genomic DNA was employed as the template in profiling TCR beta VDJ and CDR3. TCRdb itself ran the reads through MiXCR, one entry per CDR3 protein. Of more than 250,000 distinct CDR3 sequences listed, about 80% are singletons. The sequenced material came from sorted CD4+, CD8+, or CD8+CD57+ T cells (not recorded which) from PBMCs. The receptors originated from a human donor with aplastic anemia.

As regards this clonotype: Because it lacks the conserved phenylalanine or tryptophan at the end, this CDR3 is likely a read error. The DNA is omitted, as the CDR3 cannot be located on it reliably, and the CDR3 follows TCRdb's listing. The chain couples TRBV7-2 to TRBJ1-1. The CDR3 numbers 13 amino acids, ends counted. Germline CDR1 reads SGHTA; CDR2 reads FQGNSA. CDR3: CASSLVLNTEAFG.

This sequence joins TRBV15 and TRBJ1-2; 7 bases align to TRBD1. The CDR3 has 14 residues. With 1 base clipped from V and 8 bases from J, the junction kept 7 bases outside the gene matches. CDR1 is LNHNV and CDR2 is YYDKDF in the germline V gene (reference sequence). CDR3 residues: CATSRATGEDGYTF. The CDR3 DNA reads TGTGCCACCAGCAGAGCCACAGGGGAGGACGGCTACACCTTC.

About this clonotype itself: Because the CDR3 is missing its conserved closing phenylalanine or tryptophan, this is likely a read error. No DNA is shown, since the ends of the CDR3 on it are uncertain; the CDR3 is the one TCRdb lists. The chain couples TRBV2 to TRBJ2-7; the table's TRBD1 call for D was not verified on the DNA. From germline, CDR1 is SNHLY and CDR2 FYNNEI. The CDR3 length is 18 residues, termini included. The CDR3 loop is CASNEGAEGSDQYFEQDI.